This TCR beta chain emerged from a study of T cells after yellow fever vaccination. Study context: It was SMART-Seq v4 Ultra Low Input that prepared the fractions with low cell numbers.

On this clonotype: Its matching antigen is unknown.

5'RACE template switching generated TCR cDNA, adding a universal primer site and UMIs. TCRdb reprocessed the 5' RACE reads via MiXCR and lists one record per CDR3 protein. The sample shows approximately 580,000 distinct CDR3 sequences, roughly a sixth of them seen only once. Study-wide findings and caveats: Repertoires obtained by FACS sorting could include abundant clonotypes that entered as contaminants from the bulk population.

The V end was cut by 5 bases, the J end by 12 bases, with 20 bases between. The germline V gene has CDR1 PRHDT and CDR2 FYEKMQ (reference sequence). The CDR3 spans 13 residues. This TCR was sampled from a man aged 18 to 29 who received the YFV17D yellow fever vaccine. Sequenced material: PBMCs, taken 5 to 6 days after the first yellow fever vaccination. This chain links TRBV13 with TRBJ2-7; weak D call: TRBD2 (6 bases). CDR3 sequence (DNA): TGTGCCAGCAGCCTCACCGGGACTGCCGAGGTGTACGTC. It translates to CASSLTGTAEVYV.